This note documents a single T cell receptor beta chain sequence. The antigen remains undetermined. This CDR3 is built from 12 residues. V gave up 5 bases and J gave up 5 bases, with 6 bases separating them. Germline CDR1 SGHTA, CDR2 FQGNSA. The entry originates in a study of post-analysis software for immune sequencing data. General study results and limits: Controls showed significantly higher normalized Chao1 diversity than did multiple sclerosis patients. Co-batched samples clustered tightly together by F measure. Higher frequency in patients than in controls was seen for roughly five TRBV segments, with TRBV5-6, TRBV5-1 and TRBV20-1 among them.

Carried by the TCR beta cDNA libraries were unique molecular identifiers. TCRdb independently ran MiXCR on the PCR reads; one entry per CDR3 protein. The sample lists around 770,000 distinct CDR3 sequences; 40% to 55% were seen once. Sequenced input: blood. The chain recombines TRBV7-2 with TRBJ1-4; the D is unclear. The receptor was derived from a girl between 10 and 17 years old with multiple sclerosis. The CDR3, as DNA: TGTGCCAGCAGCGGCCAAAATGAAAAACTGTTTTTT. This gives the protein CASSGQNEKLFF.